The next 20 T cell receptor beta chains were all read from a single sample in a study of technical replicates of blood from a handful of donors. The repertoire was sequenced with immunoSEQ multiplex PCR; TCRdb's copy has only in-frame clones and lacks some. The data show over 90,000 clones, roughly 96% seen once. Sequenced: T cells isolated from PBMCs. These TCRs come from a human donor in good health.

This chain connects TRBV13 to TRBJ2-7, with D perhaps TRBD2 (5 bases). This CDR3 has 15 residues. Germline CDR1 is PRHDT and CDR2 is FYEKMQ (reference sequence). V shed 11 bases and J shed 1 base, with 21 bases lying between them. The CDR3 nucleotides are TGTGCCTCCACAAACGGACTGGCGGGTTCCTACGAGCAGTACTTC. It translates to CASTNGLAGSYEQYF.

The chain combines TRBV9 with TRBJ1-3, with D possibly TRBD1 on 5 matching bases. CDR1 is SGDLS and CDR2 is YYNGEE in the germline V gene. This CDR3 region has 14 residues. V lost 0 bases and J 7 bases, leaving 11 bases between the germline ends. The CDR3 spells CASSVEGFRNTIYF. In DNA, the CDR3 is TGTGCCAGCAGCGTAGAGGGGTTTCGGAACACCATATATTTT. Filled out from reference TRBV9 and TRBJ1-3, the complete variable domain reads DSGVTQTPKHLITATGQRVTLRCSPRSGDLSVYWYQQSLDQGLQFLIQYYNGEERAKGNILERFSAQQFPDLHSELNLSSLELGDSALYFCASSVEGFRNTIYFGEGSWLTVV.

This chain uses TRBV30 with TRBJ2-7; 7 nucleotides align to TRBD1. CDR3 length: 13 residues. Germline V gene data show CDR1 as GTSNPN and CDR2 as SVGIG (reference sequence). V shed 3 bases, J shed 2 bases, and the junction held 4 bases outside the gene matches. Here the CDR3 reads CAWRRTGAYEQYF. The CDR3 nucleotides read TGTGCCTGGAGACGGACAGGAGCCTACGAGCAGTACTTC.

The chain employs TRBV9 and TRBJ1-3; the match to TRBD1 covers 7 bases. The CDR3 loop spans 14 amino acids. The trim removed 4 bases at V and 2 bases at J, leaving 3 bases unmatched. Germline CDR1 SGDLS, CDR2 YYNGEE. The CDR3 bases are TGTGCCAGCAGCATTGGGACAGCTGGAAACACCATATATTTT. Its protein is CASSIGTAGNTIYF.

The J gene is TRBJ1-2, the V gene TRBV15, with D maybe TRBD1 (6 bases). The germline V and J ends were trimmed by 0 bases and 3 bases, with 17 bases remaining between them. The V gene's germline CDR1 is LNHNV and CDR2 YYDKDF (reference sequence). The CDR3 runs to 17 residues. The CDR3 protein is CATSRDQNRAVDYGYTF. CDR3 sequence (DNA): TGTGCCACCAGCAGAGATCAGAACAGGGCGGTTGACTATGGCTACACCTTC.

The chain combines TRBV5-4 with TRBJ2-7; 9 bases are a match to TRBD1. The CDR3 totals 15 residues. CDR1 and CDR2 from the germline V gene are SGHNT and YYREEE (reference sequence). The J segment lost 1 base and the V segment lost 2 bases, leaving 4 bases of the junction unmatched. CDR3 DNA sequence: TGTGCCAGCAGCTTTGACAGGGGGGGATCCTACGAGCAGTACTTC. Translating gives CASSFDRGGSYEQYF.

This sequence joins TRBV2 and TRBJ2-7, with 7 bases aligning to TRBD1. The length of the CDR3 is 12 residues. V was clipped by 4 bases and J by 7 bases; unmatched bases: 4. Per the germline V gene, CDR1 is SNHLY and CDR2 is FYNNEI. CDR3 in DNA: TGTGCCAGCAGTGGTGACAGGGTTGAGCAGTACTTC. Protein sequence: CASSGDRVEQYF.

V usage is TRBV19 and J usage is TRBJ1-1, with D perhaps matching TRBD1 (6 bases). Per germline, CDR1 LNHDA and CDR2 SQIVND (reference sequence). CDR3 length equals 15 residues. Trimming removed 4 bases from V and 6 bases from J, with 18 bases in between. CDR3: CASSTPGTPVSEAFF. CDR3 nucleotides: TGTGCCAGTAGTACTCCCGGGACACCAGTTTCTGAAGCTTTCTTT.

Written as DNA, the CDR3 is TGCAGCGTTGTTGAAGAGGGCACTGAAGCTTTCTTT. Translated, it gives CSVVEEGTEAFF. The chain couples TRBV29-1 to TRBJ1-1, with D unresolved. Looked up from germline, CDR1 is SQVTM and CDR2 is ANQGSEA. The CDR3 spans 12 residues. V lost 4 bases and J lost 4, with 10 bases in between.

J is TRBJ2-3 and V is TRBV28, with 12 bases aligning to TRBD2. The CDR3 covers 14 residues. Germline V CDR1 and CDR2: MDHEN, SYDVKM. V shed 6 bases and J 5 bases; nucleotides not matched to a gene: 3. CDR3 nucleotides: TGTGCCAGCAGAGCGGGACTAGCGGGAGATACGCAGTATTTT. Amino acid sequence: CASRAGLAGDTQYF.

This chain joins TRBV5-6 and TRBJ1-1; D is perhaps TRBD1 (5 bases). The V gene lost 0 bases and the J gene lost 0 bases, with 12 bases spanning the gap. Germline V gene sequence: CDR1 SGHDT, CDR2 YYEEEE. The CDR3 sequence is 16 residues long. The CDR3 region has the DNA TGTGCCAGCAGCTTGGATCATGGACATATGAACACTGAAGCTTTCTTT. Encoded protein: CASSLDHGHMNTEAFF. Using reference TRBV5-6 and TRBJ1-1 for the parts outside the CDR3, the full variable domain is DAGVTQSPTHLIKTRGQQVTLRCSPKSGHDTVSWYQQALGQGPQFIFQYYEEEERQRGNFPDRFSGHQFPNYSSELNVNALLLGDSALYLCASSLDHGHMNTEAFFGQGTRLTVV.

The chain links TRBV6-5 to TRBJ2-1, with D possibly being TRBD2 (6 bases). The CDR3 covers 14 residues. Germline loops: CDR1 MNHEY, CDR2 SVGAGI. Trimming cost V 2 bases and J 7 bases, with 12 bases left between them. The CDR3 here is CASSYAGTENEQFF. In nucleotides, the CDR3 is TGTGCCAGCAGTTACGCCGGGACTGAGAATGAGCAGTTCTTC.

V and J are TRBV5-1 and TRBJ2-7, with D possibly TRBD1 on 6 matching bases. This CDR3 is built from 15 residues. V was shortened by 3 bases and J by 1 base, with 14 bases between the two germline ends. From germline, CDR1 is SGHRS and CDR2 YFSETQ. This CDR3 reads CASSSVRTASYEQYF. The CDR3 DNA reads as TGCGCCAGCAGCTCAGTCAGGACAGCTTCCTACGAGCAGTACTTC.

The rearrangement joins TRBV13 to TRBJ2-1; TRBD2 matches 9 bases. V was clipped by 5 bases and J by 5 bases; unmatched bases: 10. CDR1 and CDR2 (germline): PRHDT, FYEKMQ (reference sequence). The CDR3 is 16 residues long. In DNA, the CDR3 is TGTGCCAGCAGCGATCTTGGCGGGAGGGCGGACAATGAGCAGTTCTTC. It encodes CASSDLGGRADNEQFF.

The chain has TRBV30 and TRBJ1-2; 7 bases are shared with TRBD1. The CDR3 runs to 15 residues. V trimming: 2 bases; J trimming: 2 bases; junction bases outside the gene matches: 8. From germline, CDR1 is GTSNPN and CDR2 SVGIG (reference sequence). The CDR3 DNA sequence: TGTGCCTGGAGTCCCTCGGACAGGTCAAACTATGGCTACACCTTC. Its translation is CAWSPSDRSNYGYTF.

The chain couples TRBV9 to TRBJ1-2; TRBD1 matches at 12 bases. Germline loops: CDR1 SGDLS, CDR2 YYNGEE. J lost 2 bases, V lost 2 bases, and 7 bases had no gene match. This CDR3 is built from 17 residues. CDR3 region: CASSVMLGTGGNYGYTF. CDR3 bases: TGTGCCAGCAGCGTGATGCTCGGGACAGGGGGCAACTATGGCTACACCTTC.

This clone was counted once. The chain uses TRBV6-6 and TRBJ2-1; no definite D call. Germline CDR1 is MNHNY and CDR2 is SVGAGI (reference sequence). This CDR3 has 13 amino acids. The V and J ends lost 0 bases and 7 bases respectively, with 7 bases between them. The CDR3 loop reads CASSYSNGNEQFF. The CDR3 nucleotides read TGTGCCAGCAGTTACTCGAACGGGAATGAGCAGTTCTTC.

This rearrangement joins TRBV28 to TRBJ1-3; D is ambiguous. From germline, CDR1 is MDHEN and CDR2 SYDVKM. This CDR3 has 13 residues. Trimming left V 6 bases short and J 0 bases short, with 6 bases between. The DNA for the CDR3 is TGTGCCAGCAGAAAGAGCTCTGGAAACACCATATATTTT. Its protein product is CASRKSSGNTIYF.

CDR3 sequence: CAWSIWSGTYEQYF. CDR3 coding DNA: TGTGCCTGGAGTATTTGGAGTGGAACCTACGAGCAGTACTTC. V gene TRBV30 combines with J gene TRBJ2-7; D gene ambiguous. V was cut by 2 bases and J by 2 bases, with 13 bases left in between. Germline CDR1 and CDR2: GTSNPN and SVGIG (reference sequence). The CDR3 totals 14 residues. Supplemented by reference TRBV30 and TRBJ2-7, the full variable domain reads SQTIHQWPATLVQPVGSPLSLECTVEGTSNPNLYWYRQAAGRGLQLLFYSVGIGQISSEVPQNLSASRPQDRQFILSSKKLLLSDSGFYLCAWSIWSGTYEQYFGPGTRLTVT.

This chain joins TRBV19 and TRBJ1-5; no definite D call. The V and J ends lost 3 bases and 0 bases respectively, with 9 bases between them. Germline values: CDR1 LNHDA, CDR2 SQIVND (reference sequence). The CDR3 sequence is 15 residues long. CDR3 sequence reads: CASSIIVYSNQPQHF. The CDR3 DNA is TGTGCCAGTAGTATTATAGTTTATAGCAATCAGCCCCAGCATTTT. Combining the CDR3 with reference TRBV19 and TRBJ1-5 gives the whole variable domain DGGITQSPKYLFRKEGQNVTLSCEQNLNHDAMYWYRQDPGQGLRLIYYSQIVNDFQKGDIAEGYSVSREKKESFPLTVTSAQKNPTAFYLCASSIIVYSNQPQHFGDGTRLSIL.